This T cell receptor beta chain was retrieved from a study of blood T cell repertoires in COVID-19. Data came from immunoSEQ multiplex PCR; TCRdb stores just in-frame clones and leaves some out. The profile shows about 76,000 clones, approximately 85% of them singletons. V lost 4 bases, J lost 2 bases, and 17 bases lay in between. Germline V gives CDR1 MGHRA, CDR2 YSYEKL. The CDR3 totals 16 residues. The sequencing sample was made of peripheral blood. The receptor was isolated from a human donor in a cohort sampled during active COVID-19. The gene calls are TRBV4-1 and TRBJ1-1; D perhaps matches TRBD1 (6 bases). CDR3 residues: CASSRNPGQQNTEAFF. The CDR3 DNA follows: TGCGCCAGCAGCCGGAACCCAGGACAGCAAAACACTGAAGCTTTCTTT.